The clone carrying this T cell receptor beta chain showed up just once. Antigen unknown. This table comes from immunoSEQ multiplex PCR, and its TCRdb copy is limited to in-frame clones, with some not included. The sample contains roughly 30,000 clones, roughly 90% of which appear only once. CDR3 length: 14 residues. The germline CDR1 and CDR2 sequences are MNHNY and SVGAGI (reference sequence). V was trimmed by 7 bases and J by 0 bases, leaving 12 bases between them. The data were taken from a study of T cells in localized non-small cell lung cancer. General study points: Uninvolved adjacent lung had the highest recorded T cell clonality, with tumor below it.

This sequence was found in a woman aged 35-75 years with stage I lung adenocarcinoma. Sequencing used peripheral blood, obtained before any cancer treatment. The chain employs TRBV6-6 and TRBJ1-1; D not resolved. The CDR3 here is CASILDRLNTEAFF. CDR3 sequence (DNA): TGTGCCAGCATCTTAGACCGATTGAACACTGAAGCTTTCTTT.